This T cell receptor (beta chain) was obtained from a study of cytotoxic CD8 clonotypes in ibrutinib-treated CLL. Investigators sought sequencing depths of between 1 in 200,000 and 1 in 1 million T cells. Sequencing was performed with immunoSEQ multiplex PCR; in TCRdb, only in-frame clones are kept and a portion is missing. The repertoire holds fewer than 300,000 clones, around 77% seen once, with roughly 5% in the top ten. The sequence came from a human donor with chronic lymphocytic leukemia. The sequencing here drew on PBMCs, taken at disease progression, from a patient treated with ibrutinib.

CDR3: CASSLGTFNEQFF. In DNA form, the CDR3 reads TGTGCCAGCAGCTTAGGGACGTTCAATGAGCAGTTCTTC. V and J are TRBV11-2 and TRBJ2-1; no reliable D call. The CDR3 runs to 13 residues. Germline CDR1 SGHAT, CDR2 FQNNGV. V gave up 1 base and J gave up 6 bases, with 7 bases separating them. The complete variable domain, with remaining parts taken from reference TRBV11-2 and TRBJ2-1, reads EAGVAQSPRYKIIEKRQSVAFWCNPISGHATLYWYQQILGQGPKLLIQFQNNGVVDDSQLPKDRFSAERLKGVDSTLKIQPAKLEDSAVYLCASSLGTFNEQFFGPGTRLTVL.